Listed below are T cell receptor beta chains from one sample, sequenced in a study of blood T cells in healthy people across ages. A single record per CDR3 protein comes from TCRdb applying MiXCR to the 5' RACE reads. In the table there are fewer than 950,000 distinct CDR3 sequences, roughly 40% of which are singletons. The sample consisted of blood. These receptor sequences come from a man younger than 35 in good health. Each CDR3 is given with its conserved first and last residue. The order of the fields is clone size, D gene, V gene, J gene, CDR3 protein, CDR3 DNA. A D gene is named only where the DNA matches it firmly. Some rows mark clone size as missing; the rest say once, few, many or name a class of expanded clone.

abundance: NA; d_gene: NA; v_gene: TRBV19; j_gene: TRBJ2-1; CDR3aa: CASSIDSGFGNEQFF; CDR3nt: TGTGCCAGTAGTATAGATTCAGGGTTCGGAAATGAGCAGTTCTTC
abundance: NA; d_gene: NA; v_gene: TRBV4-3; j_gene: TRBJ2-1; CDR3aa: CASSQDVGLFNEQFF; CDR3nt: TGCGCCAGCAGCCAAGATGTCGGTCTATTTAATGAGCAGTTCTTC
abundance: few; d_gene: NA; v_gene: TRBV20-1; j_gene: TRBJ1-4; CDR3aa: CSARGLGSTNEKLFF; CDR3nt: TGCAGTGCTAGAGGTCTAGGGTCGACTAATGAAAAACTGTTTTTT
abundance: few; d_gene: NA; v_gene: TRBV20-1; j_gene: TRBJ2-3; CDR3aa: CSARDPAGPDTQYF; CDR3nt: TGCAGTGCTAGAGATCCGGCGGGGCCAGATACGCAGTATTTT
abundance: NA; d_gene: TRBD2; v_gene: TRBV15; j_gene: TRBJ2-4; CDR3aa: CATSSGRRSKNIQYF; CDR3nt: TGTGCCACCAGCTCCGGGAGGAGGTCCAAAAACATTCAGTACTTC
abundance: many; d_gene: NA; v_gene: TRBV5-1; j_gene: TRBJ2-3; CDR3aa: CASSLGGFQDTQYF; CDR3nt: TGCGCCAGCAGCTTGGGAGGCTTCCAGGATACGCAGTATTTT
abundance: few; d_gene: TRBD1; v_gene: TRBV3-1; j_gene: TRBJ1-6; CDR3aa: CASSQGQGYNSPLHF; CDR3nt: TGTGCCAGCAGCCAGGGACAGGGTTATAATTCACCCCTCCACTTT
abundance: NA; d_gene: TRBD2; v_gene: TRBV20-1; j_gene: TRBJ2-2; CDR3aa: CSARLTSGGENTGELFF; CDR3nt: TGCAGTGCTAGATTGACTAGCGGGGGAGAAAACACCGGGGAGCTGTTTTTT
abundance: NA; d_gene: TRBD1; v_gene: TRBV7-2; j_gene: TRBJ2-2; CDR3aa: CASSLGQGDSGELFF; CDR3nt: TGTGCCAGCAGCTTGGGACAGGGGGATTCCGGGGAGCTGTTTTTT
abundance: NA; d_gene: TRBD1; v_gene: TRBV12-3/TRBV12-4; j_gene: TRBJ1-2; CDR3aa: CASTTGGKGYTF; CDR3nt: TGTGCCAGCACTACAGGGGGAAAAGGCTACACCTTC
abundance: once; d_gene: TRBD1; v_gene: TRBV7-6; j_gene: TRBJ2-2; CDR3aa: CASSLVRTGITGELFF; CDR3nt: TGTGCCAGCAGCTTAGTCCGGACAGGGATCACCGGGGAGCTGTTTTTT
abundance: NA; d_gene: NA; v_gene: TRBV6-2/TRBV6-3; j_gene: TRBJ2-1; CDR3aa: CASCLGLEVEQFF; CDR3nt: TGTGCCAGCTGCCTGGGCCTGGAGGTGGAGCAGTTCTTC
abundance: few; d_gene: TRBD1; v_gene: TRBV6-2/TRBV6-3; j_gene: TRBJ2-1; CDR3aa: CASSPLVRDRGRNEQFF; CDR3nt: TGTGCCAGCAGCCCGCTAGTTCGGGACAGGGGACGGAATGAGCAGTTCTTC
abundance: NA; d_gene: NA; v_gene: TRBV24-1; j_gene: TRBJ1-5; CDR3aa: CATSVASIRDRRGARTQPQHF; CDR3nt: TGTGCCACCAGTGTTGCCTCGATCCGGGACCGAAGGGGGGCTAGGACACAGCCCCAGCATTTT
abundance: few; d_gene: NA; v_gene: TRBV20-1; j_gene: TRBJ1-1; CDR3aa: CSARGGGEAFF; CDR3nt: TGCAGTGCTAGAGGGGGGGGAGAAGCTTTCTTT
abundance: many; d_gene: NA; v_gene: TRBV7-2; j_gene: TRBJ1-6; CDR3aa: CASSLDSYNSPLHF; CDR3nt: TGTGCCAGCAGCTTAGACAGCTATAATTCACCCCTCCACTTT
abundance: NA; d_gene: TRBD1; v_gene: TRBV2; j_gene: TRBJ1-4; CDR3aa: CASSRSNRGELFF; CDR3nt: TGTGCCAGCAGTCGGTCGAACAGGGGAGAACTGTTTTTT
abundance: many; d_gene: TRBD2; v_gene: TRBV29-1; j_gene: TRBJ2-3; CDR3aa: CSVAGGGAADTQYF; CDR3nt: TGCAGCGTTGCCGGCGGGGGGGCAGCAGATACGCAGTATTTT
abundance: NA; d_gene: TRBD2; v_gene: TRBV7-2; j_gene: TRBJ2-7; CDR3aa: CASSYTGTRNYERYF; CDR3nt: TGTGCCAGCAGCTACACCGGGACTAGGAACTACGAGCGGTACTTC
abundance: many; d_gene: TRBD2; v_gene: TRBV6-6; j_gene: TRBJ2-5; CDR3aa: CASSVLAGGETQYF; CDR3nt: TGTGCCAGCAGTGTCCTAGCGGGTGGTGAGACCCAGTACTTC
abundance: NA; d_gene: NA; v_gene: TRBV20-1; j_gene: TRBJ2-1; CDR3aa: CSARDPRGPIYNEQFF; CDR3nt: TGCAGTGCTAGAGATCCGAGGGGACCTATATACAATGAGCAGTTCTTC
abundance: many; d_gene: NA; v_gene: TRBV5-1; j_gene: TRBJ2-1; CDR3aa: CASGHRDSEQFF; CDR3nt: TGCGCCAGCGGCCACAGGGACTCTGAGCAGTTCTTC
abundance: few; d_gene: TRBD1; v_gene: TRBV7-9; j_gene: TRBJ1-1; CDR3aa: CASSPTSRGAEAFF; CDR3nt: TGTGCCAGCAGCCCTACTTCCAGGGGGGCTGAAGCTTTCTTT
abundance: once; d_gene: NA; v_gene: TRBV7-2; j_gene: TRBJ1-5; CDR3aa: CASSLASRTAMMPQHF; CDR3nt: TGTGCCAGCAGCTTAGCTAGCAGGACAGCCATGATGCCCCAGCATTTT
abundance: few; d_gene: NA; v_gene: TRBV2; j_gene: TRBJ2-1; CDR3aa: CASTAGAGINEQFF; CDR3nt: TGTGCCAGCACCGCCGGGGCAGGGATAAATGAGCAGTTCTTC
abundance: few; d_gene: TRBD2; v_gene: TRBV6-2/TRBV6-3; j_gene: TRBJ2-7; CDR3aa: CASSPVAGISSYEQYF; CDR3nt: TGTGCCAGCAGTCCCGTAGCGGGGATTTCCTCCTACGAGCAGTACTTC
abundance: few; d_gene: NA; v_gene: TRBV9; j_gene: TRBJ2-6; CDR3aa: CASSVPSLPTGANVLTF; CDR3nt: TGTGCCAGCAGCGTTCCCTCGCTACCCACTGGGGCCAACGTCCTGACTTTC
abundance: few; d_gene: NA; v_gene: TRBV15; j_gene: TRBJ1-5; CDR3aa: CATSRWAGTLVYSNQPQHF; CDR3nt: TGTGCCACCAGCAGATGGGCCGGGACGCTGGTTTATAGCAATCAGCCCCAGCATTTT
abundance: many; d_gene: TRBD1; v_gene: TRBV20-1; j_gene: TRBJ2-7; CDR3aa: CSAATGTYEQYF; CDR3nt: TGCAGTGCTGCGACAGGGACCTACGAGCAGTACTTC
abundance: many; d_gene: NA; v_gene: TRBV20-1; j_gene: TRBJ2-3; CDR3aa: CSAEDRPDTQYF; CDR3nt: TGCAGTGCCGAGGACCGCCCAGATACGCAGTATTTT
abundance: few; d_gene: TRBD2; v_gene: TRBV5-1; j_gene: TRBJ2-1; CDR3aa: CASSLGSGANYNEQFF; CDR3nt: TGCGCCAGCAGCTTGGGCAGCGGGGCGAACTACAATGAGCAGTTCTTC
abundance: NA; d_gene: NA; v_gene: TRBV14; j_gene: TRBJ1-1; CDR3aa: CASSQDYGEDTEAFF; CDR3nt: TGTGCCAGCAGCCAAGATTACGGGGAGGACACTGAAGCTTTCTTT
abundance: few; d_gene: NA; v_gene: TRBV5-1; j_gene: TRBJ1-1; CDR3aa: CASTTGGGGDRTEAFF; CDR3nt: TGCGCCAGCACCACCGGGGGGGGAGGGGATCGGACTGAAGCTTTCTTT
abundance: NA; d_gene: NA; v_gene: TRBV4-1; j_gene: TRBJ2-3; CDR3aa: CASSRIGVGRGSTDTQYF; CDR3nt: TGCGCCAGCAGCCGAATCGGGGTAGGCCGGGGGAGCACAGATACGCAGTATTTT
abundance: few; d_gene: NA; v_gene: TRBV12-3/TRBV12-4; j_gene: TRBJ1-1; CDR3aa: CASSFERRVAFF; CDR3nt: TGTGCCAGCAGTTTTGAGCGACGTGTGGCTTTCTTT
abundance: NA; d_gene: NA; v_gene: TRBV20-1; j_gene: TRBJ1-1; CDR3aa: CSARDSTQIGTAFF; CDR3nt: TGCAGTGCTAGAGACTCCACTCAAATCGGTACGGCTTTCTTT
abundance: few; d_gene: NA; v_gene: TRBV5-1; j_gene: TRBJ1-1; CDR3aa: CASSFSTGNTEAFF; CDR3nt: TGCGCCAGCAGCTTTTCGACAGGGAACACTGAAGCTTTCTTT
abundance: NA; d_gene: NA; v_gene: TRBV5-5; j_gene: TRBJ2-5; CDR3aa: CASSGPDPQETQYF; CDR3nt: TGTGCCAGCAGTGGTCCGGACCCCCAAGAGACCCAGTACTTC
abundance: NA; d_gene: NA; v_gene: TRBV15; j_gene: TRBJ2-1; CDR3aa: CATSREANYEQFF; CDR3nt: TGTGCCACCAGCAGAGAAGCCAACTATGAGCAGTTCTTC
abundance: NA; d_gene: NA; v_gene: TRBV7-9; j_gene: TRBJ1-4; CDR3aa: CASSQTGRREKLFF; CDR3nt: TGTGCCAGCAGCCAAACAGGGAGGAGGGAAAAACTGTTTTTT
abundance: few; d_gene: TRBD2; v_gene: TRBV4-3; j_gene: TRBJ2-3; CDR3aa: CASSQDTAGGGDTQYF; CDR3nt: TGCGCCAGCAGCCAAGATACGGCGGGGGGGGGAGATACGCAGTATTTT
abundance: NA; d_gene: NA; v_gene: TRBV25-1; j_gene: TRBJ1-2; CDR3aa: CASSADSVYGHTF; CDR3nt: TGTGCCAGCAGTGCGGACAGCGTCTATGGCCACACCTTC
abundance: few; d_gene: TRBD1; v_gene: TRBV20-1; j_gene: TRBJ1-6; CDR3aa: CSARARDRYNSPLHF; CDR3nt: TGCAGTGCTAGAGCCAGGGACAGATATAATTCACCCCTCCACTTT
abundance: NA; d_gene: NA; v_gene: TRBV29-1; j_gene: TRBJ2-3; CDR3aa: CSVEMGRTDTQYF; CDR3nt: TGCAGCGTTGAAATGGGGCGGACAGATACGCAGTATTTT
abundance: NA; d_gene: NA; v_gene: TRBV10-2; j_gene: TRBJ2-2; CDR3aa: CASSEFRENTGELFF; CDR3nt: TGCGCCAGCAGTGAGTTCCGGGAGAACACCGGGGAGCTGTTTTTT
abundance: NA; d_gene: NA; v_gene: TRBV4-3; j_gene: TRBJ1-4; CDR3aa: CASSQAHGGRNEKLFF; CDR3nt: TGCGCCAGCAGCCAAGCCCACGGGGGACGTAATGAAAAACTGTTTTTT
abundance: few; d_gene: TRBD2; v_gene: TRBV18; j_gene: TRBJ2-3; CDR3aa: CASSPFPRGSDTQYF; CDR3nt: TGTGCCAGCTCACCTTTTCCGCGGGGGTCAGATACGCAGTATTTT
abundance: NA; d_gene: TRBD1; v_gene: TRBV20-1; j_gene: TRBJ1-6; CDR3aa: CSAAGQGYNPPLHF; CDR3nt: TGCAGTGCTGCGGGACAGGGCTATAATCCACCCCTCCACTTT
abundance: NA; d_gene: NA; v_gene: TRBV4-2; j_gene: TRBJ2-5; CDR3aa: CASSQEGLAEEETQYF; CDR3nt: TGTGCCAGCAGCCAGGAAGGATTGGCAGAAGAAGAGACCCAGTACTTC
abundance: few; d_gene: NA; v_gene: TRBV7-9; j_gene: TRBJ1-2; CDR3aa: CASSLAGGTHGYTF; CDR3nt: TGTGCCAGCAGCTTAGCTGGGGGGACACATGGCTACACCTTC
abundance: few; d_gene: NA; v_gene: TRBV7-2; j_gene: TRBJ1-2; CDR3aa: CASSHGQPYGYTF; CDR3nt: TGTGCCAGCAGCCACGGACAGCCATATGGCTACACCTTC
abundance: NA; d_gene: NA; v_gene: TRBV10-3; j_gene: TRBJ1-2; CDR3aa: CAISEEGGRGYTF; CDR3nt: TGTGCCATCAGTGAGGAGGGGGGGCGTGGCTACACCTTC
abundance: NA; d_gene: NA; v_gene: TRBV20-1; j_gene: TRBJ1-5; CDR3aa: CSAQQGPVRHF; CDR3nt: TGCAGTGCGCAACAGGGCCCCGTCCGGCATTTT
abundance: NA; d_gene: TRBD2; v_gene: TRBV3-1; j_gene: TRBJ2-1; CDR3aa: CASSQDLVAGGQFF; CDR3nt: TGTGCCAGCAGCCAAGATCTTGTAGCGGGGGGGCAGTTCTTC
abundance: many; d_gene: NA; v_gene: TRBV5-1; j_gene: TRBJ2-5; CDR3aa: CASSLVPRGRGETQYF; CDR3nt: TGCGCCAGCAGCTTGGTTCCTCGTGGGCGAGGGGAGACCCAGTACTTC
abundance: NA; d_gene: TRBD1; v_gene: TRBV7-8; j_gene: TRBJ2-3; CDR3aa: CASSFGDRGRTDTQYF; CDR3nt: TGTGCCAGCAGCTTTGGGGACAGGGGCCGGACAGATACGCAGTATTTT
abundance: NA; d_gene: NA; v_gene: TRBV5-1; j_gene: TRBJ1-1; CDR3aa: CASSLTQLNTEAFF; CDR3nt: TGCGCCAGCAGCTTGACCCAACTTAACACTGAAGCTTTCTTT
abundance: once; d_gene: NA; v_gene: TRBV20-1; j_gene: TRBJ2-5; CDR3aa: CSARGTGEETQYF; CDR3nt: TGCAGTGCCCGAGGGACCGGCGAGGAGACCCAGTACTTC